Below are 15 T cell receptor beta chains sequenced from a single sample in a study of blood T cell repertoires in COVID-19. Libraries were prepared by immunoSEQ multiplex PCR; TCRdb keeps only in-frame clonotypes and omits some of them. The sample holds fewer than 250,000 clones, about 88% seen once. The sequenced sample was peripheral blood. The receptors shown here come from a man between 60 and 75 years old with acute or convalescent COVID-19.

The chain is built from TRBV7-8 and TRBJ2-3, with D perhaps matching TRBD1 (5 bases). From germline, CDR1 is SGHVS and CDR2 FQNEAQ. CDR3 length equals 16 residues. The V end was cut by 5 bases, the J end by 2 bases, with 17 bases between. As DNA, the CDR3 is TGTGCCAGCAGCGCCCGGGTCATGGGGCCCACAGATACGCAGTATTTT. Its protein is CASSARVMGPTDTQYF.

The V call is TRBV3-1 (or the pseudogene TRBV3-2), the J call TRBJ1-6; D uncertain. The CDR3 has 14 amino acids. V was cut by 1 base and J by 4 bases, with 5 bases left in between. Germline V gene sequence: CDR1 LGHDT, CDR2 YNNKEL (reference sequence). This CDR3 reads CASSQASYNSPLHF. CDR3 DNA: TGTGCCAGCAGCCAAGCCAGTTATAATTCACCCCTCCACTTT.

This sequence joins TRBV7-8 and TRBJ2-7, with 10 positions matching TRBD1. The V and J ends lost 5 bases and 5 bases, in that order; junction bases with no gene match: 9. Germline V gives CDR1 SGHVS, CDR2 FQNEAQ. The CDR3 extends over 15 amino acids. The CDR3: CASSPDRGRSHEQYF. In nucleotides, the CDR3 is TGTGCCAGCAGCCCAGACAGGGGGCGATCTCACGAGCAGTACTTC.

CDR3 in amino acids: CASSPNSGLAGGSGEQYF. The CDR3 DNA reads as TGTGCCAGCAGCCCCAATAGTGGGCTAGCGGGGGGTTCGGGAGAGCAGTACTTC. The genes are TRBV3-1 (or the pseudogene TRBV3-2) and TRBJ2-7; 11 positions match TRBD2. Germline CDR1 is LGHDT and CDR2 is YNNKEL (reference sequence). The V gene end was trimmed by 4 bases and the J gene end by 7 bases; junction bases not matched to a gene: 18. The CDR3 extends over 18 amino acids.

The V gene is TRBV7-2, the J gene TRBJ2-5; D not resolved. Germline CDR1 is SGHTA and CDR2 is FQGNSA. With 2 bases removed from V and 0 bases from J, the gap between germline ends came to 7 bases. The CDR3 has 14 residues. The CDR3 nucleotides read TGTGCCAGCAGCTTATTACAGTACCAAGAGACCCAGTACTTC. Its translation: CASSLLQYQETQYF.

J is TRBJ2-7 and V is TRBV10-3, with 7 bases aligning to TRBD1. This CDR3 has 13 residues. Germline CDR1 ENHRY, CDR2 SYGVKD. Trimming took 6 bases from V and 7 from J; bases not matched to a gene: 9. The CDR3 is CAIRGDSPNEQYF. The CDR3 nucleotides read TGTGCCATCAGAGGGGACAGTCCCAATGAGCAGTACTTC.

The CDR3 nucleotides read TGTGCCAGCAGCCCCCCGGGTGCGGGGGGCAATGAGCAGTTCTTC. Translated: CASSPPGAGGNEQFF. The J gene is TRBJ2-1, the V gene TRBV5-4, with TRBD2 matching over 8 bases. Germline trimming cut 4 bases from V and 6 bases from J; bases unmatched to any gene: 9. CDR3 size: 15 residues. Germline V gene lookup returns CDR1 SGHNT and CDR2 YYREEE (reference sequence). The whole variable domain, remainder taken from reference TRBV5-4 and TRBJ2-1, is ETGVTQSPTHLIKTRGQQVTLRCSSQSGHNTVSWYQQALGQGPQFIFQYYREEENGRGNFPPRFSGLQFPNYSSELNVNALELDDSALYLCASSPPGAGGNEQFFGPGTRLTVL.

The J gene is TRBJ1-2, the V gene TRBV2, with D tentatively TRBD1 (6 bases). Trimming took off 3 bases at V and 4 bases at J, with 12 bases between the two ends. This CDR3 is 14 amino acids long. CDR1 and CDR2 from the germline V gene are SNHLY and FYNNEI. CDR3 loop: CASSDGGHTYGYTF. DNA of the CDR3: TGTGCCAGCAGTGATGGGGGACATACCTATGGCTACACCTTC.

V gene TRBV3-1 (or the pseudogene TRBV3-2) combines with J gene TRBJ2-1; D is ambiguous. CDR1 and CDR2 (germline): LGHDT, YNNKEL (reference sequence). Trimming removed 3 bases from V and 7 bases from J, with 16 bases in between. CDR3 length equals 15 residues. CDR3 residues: CASSQSPTYGNEQFF. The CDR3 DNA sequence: TGTGCCAGCAGCCAGTCCCCTACTTACGGGAATGAGCAGTTCTTC.

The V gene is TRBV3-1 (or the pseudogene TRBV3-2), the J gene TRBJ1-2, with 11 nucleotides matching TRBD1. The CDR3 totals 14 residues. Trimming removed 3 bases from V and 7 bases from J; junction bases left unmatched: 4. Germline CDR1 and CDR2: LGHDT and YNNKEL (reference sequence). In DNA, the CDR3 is TGTGCCAGCAGCCAGGACAGGGGGCTCGCTGGCTACACCTTC. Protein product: CASSQDRGLAGYTF.

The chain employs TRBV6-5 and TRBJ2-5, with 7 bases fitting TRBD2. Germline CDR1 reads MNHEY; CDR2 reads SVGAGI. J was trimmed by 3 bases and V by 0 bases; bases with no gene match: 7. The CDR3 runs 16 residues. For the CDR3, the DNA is TGTGCCAGCAGTTACTCTCCGGGACGGGGGGAAGAGACCCAGTACTTC. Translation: CASSYSPGRGEETQYF.

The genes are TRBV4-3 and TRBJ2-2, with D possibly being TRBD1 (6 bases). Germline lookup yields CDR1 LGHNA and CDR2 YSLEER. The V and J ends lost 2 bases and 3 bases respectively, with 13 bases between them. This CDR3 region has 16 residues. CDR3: CASSQITGLDTGELFF. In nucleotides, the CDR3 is TGCGCCAGCAGCCAAATAACAGGGTTGGACACCGGGGAGCTGTTTTTT.

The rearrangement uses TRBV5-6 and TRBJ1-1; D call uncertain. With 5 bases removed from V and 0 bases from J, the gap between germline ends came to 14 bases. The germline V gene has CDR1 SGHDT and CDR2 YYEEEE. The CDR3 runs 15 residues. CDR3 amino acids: CASRTRGSLNTEAFF. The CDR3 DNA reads TGTGCCAGCAGAACACGGGGTTCATTGAACACTGAAGCTTTCTTT.

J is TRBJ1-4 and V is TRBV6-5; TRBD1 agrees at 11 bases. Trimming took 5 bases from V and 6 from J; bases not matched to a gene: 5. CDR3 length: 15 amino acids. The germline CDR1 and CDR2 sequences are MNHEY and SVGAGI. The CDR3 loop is CASSRLGQGDEKLFF. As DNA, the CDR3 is TGTGCCAGCAGTCGTTTGGGACAGGGGGATGAAAAACTGTTTTTT.

The CDR3 DNA reads TGTGCCAGCAGCCGCGGCGGGGTGCGCTACACCTTC. It yields the protein CASSRGGVRYTF. The V and J genes are TRBV11-1 and TRBJ1-2; D uncertain. V lost 5 bases and J lost 9, with 13 bases in between. The CDR3 runs 12 residues. CDR1 SGHAT and CDR2 FQDESV come from the germline V gene (reference sequence).